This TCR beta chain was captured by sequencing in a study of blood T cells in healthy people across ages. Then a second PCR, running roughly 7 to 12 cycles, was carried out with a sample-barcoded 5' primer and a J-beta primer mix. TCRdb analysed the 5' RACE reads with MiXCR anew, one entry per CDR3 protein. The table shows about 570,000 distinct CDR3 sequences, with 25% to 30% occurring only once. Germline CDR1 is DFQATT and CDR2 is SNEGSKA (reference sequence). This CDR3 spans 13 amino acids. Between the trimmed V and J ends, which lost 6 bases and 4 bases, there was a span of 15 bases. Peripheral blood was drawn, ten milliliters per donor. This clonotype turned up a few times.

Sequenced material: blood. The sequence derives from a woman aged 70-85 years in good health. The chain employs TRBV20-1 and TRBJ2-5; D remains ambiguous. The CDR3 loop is CSAGEENGETQYF. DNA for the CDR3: TGCAGTGCAGGAGAGGAGAATGGAGAGACCCAGTACTTC.